The entry that follows covers one T cell receptor beta chain sequence. The CDR3 covers 15 residues. V gave up 6 bases and J gave up 5 bases, with 19 bases separating them. Germline-derived CDR1 and CDR2 are MNHEY and SVGEGT. The data originate from a study of blood T cell repertoires in COVID-19. Study as a whole: There were acute and convalescent COVID-19 samples, and they came from the United States, Italy and Spain. PBMCs, B-cell-depleted T cells, or T cells were the source of the cDNA or gDNA that made up the material.

The age range of participants was about 18 to 95 years, with residence in more than 20 US areas. The protocol was immunoSEQ multiplex PCR, while the TCRdb copy is restricted to in-frame clones and leaves out a portion. The sample records a few hundred thousand clones, approximately 90% being singletons. Material for sequencing was PBMCs or T cells enriched from blood (not recorded which). The origin of this receptor is a woman aged 40 to 50 who had been exposed to COVID-19. The chain has TRBV6-2 or TRBV6-3 and TRBJ1-2; D may be TRBD1 (6 bases). The CDR3 spells CASSDITGTGYGYTF. Here the CDR3 DNA reads TGTGCCAGCAGCGATATTACAGGGACCGGTTATGGCTACACCTTC.